The TCR beta chain described here comes from a study of early T cells in non-severe SARS-CoV-2 infection. Trimming pared 1 base from V and 6 bases from J, leaving 15 bases between. CDR3 length: 15 residues. Germline values: CDR1 MNHEY, CDR2 SMNVEV (reference sequence). This clonotype has more than one count but fewer than ten. MiXCR, applied by TCRdb to the 5' RACE reads, yields one record per CDR3 protein. The sample lists tens of thousands of distinct CDR3 sequences, about 13% occurring once. The specimen sequenced was whole blood. This TCR derives from an adult who was a healthcare worker with PCR-confirmed SARS-CoV-2 infection or an uninfected control (not recorded which). This sequence joins TRBV27 and TRBJ1-1; D is possibly TRBD1 (5 bases). The CDR3 loop reads CASSLYGGGIAEAFF. CDR3 bases: TGTGCCAGCAGTTTATACGGGGGAGGGATTGCTGAAGCTTTCTTT.